This TCR beta chain was captured by sequencing in a study of Ad26.COV2.S vaccination and SARS-CoV-2 variants. Turning to the study itself: The authors gave Ad26.COV2.S intramuscularly, either once or twice 56 days apart.

Produced via immunoSEQ multiplex PCR; TCRdb's table is partial and in-frame only. The sample gives around 340,000 clones, 75% to 90% of which show up once; about 11% is in the top ten. Treatment denoted: around 19 received Ad26.COV2.S at low or high dose, single or two shots; 5 received placebo; per-sample allocation not given. Samples analyzed were those drawn on day 63 after the first vaccine or placebo injection. Expression of Wuhan-strain SARS-CoV-2 spike came from the Ad26 vector that formed the vaccine. This receptor was obtained from a person between 18 and 59 years old who received the Ad26.COV2.S COVID-19 vaccine or a placebo. Specimen: peripheral blood, collected in a trial of Ad26.COV2.S vaccine versus placebo.

Here the CDR3 reads CASRRPVNAGELFF. DNA of the CDR3: TGTGCCAGCCGACGGCCCGTGAATGCCGGGGAGCTGTTTTTT. The gene calls are TRBV21-1 and TRBJ2-2. TRBV21-1 is noted as a pseudogene. CDR3 size: 14 residues.